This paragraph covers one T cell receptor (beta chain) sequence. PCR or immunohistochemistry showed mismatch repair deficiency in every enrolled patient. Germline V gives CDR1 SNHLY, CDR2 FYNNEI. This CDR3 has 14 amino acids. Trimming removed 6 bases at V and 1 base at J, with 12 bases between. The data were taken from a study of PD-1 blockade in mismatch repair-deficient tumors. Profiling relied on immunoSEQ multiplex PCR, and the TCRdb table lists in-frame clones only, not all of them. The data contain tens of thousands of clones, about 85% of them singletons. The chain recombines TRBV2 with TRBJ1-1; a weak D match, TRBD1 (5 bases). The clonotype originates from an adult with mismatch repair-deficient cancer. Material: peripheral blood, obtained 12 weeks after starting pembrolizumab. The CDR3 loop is CASSLRGQNTEAFF. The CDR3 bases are TGTGCCAGCAGCCTAAGGGGTCAGAACACTGAAGCTTTCTTT.